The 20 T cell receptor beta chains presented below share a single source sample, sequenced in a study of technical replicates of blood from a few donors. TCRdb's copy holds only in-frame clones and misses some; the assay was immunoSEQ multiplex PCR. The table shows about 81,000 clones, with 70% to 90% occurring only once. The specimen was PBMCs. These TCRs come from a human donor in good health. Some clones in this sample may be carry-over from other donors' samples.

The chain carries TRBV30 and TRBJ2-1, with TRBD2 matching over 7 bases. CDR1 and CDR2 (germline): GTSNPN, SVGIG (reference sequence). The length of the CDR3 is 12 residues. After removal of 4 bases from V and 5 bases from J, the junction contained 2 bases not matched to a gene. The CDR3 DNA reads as TGTGCCTGGAACGCGGGAGACAATGAGCAGTTCTTC. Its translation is CAWNAGDNEQFF.

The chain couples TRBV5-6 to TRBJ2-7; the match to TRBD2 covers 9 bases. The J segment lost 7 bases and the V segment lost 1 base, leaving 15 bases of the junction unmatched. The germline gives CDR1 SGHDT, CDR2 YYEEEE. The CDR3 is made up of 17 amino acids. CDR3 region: CASSLTIQGGGAREQYF. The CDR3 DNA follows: TGTGCCAGCAGCTTGACCATACAGGGCGGGGGGGCACGGGAGCAGTACTTC.

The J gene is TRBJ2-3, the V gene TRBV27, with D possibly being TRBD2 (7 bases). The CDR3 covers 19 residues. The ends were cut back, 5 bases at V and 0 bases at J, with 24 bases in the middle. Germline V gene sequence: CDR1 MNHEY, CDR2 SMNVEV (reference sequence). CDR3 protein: CASSLPRGGGRLSTDTQYF. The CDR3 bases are TGTGCCAGCAGTCTTCCCAGGGGCGGGGGTAGGCTTAGCACAGATACGCAGTATTTT.

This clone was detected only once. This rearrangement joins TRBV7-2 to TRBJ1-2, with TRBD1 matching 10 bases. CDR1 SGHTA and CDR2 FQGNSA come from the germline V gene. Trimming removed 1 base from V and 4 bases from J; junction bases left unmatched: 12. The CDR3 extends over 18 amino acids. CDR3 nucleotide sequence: TGTGCCAGCAGCTTAGTCGTTGCTGGGACAGGGGCAGCCTATGGCTACACCTTC. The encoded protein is CASSLVVAGTGAAYGYTF. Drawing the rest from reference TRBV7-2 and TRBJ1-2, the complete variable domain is GAGVSQSPSNKVTEKGKDVELRCDPISGHTALYWYRQSLGQGLEFLIYFQGNSAPDKSGLPSDRFSAERTGGSVSTLTIQRTQQEDSAVYLCASSLVVAGTGAAYGYTFGSGTRLTVV.

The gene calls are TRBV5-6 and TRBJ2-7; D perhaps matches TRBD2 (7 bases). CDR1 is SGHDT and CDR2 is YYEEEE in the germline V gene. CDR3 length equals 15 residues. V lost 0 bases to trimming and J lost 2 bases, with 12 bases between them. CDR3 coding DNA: TGTGCCAGCAGCTTGGGAAAGGGGGGGCCCTACGAGCAGTACTTC. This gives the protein CASSLGKGGPYEQYF.

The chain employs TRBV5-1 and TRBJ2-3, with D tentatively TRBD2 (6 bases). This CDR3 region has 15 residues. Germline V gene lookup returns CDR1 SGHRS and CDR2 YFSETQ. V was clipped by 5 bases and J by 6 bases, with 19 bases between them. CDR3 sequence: CASRVWASVSDTQYF. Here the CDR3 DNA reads TGCGCCAGCAGAGTATGGGCTAGCGTTTCGGATACGCAGTATTTT.

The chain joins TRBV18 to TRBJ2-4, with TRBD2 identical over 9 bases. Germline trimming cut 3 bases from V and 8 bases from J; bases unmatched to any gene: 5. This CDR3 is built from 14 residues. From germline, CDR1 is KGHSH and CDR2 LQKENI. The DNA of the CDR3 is TGTGCCAGCTCACCCCTAGCGGGGTTGGACATTCAGTACTTC. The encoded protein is CASSPLAGLDIQYF.

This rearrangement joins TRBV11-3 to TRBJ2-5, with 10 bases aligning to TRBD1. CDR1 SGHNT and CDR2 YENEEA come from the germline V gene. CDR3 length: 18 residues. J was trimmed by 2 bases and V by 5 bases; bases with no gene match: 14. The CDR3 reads CASSRGTGVNGYQETQYF. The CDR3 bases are TGTGCCAGCAGCCGAGGGACAGGGGTTAATGGCTATCAAGAGACCCAGTACTTC.

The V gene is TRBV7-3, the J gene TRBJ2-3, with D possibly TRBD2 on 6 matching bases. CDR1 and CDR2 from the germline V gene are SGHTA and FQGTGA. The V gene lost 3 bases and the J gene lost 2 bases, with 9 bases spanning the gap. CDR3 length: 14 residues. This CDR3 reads CASSLGEVTDTQYF. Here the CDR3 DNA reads TGTGCCAGCAGCTTGGGGGAGGTCACAGATACGCAGTATTTT. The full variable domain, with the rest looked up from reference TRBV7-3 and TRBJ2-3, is GAGVSQTPSNKVTEKGKYVELRCDPISGHTALYWYRQSLGQGPEFLIYFQGTGAADDSGLPNDRFFAVRPEGSVSTLKIQRTERGDSAVYLCASSLGEVTDTQYFGPGTRLTVL.

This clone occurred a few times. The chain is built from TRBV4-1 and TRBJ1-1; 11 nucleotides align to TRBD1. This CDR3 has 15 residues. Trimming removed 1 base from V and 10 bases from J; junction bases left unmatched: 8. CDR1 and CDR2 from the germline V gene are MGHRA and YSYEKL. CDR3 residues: CASSQATGTGGRAFF. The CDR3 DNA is TGCGCCAGCAGCCAAGCCACCGGGACAGGGGGAAGAGCTTTCTTT.

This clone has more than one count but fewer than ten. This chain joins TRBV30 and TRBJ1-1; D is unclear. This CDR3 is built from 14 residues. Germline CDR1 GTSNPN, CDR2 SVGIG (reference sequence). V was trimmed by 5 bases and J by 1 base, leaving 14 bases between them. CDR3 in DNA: TGTGCCTGGGGAGGGTGGGAGACGAACACTGAAGCTTTCTTT. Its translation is CAWGGWETNTEAFF.

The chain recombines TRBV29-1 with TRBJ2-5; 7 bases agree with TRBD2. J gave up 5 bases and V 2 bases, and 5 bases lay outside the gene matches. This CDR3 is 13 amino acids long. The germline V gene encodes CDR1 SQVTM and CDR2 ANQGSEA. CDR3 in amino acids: CSVEYGRQETQYF. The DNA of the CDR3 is TGCAGCGTTGAATACGGGAGGCAGGAGACCCAGTACTTC.

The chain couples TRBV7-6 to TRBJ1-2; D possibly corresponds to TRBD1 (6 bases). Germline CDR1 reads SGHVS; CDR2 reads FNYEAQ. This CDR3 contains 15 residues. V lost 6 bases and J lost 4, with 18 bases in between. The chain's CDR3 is CASRPKTGLGYGYTF. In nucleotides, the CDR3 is TGTGCCAGCAGACCCAAAACAGGGTTGGGCTATGGCTACACCTTC.

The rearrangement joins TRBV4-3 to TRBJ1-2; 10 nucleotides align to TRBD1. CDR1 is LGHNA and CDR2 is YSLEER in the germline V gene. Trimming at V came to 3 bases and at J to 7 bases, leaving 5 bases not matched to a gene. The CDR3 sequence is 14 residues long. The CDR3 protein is CASSQTGQGGGYTF. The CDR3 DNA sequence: TGCGCCAGCAGCCAGACAGGACAGGGGGGTGGCTACACCTTC.

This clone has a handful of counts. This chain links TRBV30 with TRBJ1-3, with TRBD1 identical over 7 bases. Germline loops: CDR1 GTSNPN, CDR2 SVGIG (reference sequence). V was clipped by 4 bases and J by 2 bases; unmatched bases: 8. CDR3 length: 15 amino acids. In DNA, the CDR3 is TGTGCCTGGACAGGACAGGTTCTCCCTGGAAACACCATATATTTT. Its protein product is CAWTGQVLPGNTIYF. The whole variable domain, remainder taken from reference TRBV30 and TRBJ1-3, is SQTIHQWPATLVQPVGSPLSLECTVEGTSNPNLYWYRQAAGRGLQLLFYSVGIGQISSEVPQNLSASRPQDRQFILSSKKLLLSDSGFYLCAWTGQVLPGNTIYFGEGSWLTVV.

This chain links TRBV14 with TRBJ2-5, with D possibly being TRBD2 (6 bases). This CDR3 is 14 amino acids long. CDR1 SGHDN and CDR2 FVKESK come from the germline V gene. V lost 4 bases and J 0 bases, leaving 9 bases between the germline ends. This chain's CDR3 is CASSLGGHQETQYF. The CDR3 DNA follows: TGTGCCAGCAGCCTCGGGGGACACCAAGAGACCCAGTACTTC.

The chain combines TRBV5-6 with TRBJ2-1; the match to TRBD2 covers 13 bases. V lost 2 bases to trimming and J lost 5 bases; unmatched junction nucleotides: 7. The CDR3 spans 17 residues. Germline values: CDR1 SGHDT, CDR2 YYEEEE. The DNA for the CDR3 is TGTGCCAGCAGCTTTAGACTAGCGGGGGGTTCGGACAATGAGCAGTTCTTC. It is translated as CASSFRLAGGSDNEQFF.

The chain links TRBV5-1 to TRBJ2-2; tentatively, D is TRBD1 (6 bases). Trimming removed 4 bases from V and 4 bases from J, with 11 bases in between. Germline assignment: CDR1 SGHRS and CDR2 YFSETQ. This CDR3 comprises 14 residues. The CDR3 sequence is CASSGDTFTGELFF. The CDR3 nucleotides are TGCGCCAGCAGCGGGGACACTTTCACCGGGGAGCTGTTTTTT.

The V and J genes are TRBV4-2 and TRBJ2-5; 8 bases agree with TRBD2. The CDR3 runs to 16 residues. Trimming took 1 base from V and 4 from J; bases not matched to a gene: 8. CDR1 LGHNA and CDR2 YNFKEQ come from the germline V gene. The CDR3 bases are TGTGCCAGCAGCCAAGGCCGTATTAGCGGGACAGAGACCCAGTACTTC. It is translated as CASSQGRISGTETQYF.

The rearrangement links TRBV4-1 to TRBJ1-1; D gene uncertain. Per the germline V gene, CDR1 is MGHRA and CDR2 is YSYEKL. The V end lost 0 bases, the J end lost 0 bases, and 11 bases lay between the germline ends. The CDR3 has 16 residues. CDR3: CASSQESKVMNTEAFF. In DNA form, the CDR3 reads TGCGCCAGCAGCCAAGAGTCTAAAGTGATGAACACTGAAGCTTTCTTT.